These 4 T cell receptor beta chains share one sample of origin, sequenced in a study of blood T cell repertoires in COVID-19. Here immunoSEQ multiplex PCR was the method, and the copy in TCRdb shows in-frame clones only, minus some. The profile shows some 26,000 clones, under 80% of them singletons. Sequencing used peripheral blood. The receptors originated from a man in his 70s with acute or convalescent COVID-19.

The chain carries TRBV12-3 or TRBV12-4 and TRBJ2-7, with D possibly being TRBD1 (6 bases). With 6 bases removed from V and 4 bases from J, the gap between germline ends came to 10 bases. This CDR3 is built from 12 residues. The CDR3 sequence: CASSRGQYEQYF. CDR3 DNA: TGTGCCAGCAGCCGTGGACAGTACGAGCAGTACTTC.

The rearrangement joins TRBV9 to TRBJ1-1, with unresolved D. The V end was cut by 0 bases, the J end by 3 bases, with 6 bases between. This CDR3 has 13 residues. Germline V gives CDR1 SGDLS, CDR2 YYNGEE. The CDR3 region has the DNA TGTGCCAGCAGCGTAGGCCAGGACACTGAAGCTTTCTTT. It yields the protein CASSVGQDTEAFF.

The chain carries TRBV7-2 and TRBJ1-2; tentatively, D is TRBD1 (5 bases). Per germline, CDR1 SGHTA and CDR2 FQGNSA. Trimming took off 3 bases at V and 0 bases at J, with 8 bases between the two ends. The CDR3 sequence is 14 residues long. CDR3 in amino acids: CASSFTTANYGYTF. DNA for the CDR3: TGTGCCAGCAGCTTCACGACAGCTAACTATGGCTACACCTTC.

This clone was found once. V gene TRBV5-4 combines with J gene TRBJ2-3; a possible D gene is TRBD1 (5 bases). The V and J ends lost 3 bases and 4 bases respectively, with 15 bases between them. The CDR3 spans 15 residues. Germline CDR1 reads SGHNT; CDR2 reads YYREEE (reference sequence). This CDR3 reads CASSSGFLQSDTQYF. The CDR3 coding sequence is TGTGCCAGCAGCTCAGGGTTCCTCCAATCAGATACGCAGTATTTT.